Following are 17 T cell receptor beta chains from one sample sequenced in a study of breast tumors, draining lymph nodes, adjacent tissues. Each CDR3 protein gets one entry after TCRdb re-called the multiplex PCR reads with MiXCR. The sample has around 12,000 distinct CDR3 sequences, less than 85% seen once. Specimen: tumor-adjacent breast tissue. Every receptor here comes from a female donor with breast cancer. Some clones in this sample may be carry-over from other donors' samples.

Concerning this clonotype: The junction does not match germline at one end; this may be a read error. V is TRBV6-5 and J is TRBJ2-7; either TRBD1 or TRBD2 may fit D (6 bases each). The CDR3 sequence is 13 residues long. Germline V lookup: CDR1 MNHEY, CDR2 SVGAGI. The CDR3 nucleotides read TGTGCCGGCAGCTCTAAAGGGGGGTACGAGCAGTACTTC. Its translation is CAGSSKGGYEQYF.

The chain carries TRBV7-2 and TRBJ2-5; D is ambiguous. The germline V and J ends were trimmed by 1 base and 10 bases, with 10 bases remaining between them. Germline values: CDR1 SGHTA, CDR2 FQGNSA. This CDR3 has 12 residues. The CDR3 loop reads CASSLDFRNQYF. DNA of the CDR3: TGTGCCAGCAGCTTAGATTTCAGAAACCAGTACTTC. Using reference TRBV7-2 and TRBJ2-5 for the parts outside the CDR3, the full variable domain is GAGVSQSPSNKVTEKGKDVELRCDPISGHTALYWYRQSLGQGLEFLIYFQGNSAPDKSGLPSDRFSAERTGGSVSTLTIQRTQQEDSAVYLCASSLDFRNQYFGPGTRLLVL.

This chain connects TRBV7-9 to TRBJ2-2, with 7 bases matching TRBD1. After removal of 1 base from V and 5 bases from J, the junction contained 10 bases not matched to a gene. Per the germline V gene, CDR1 is SEHNR and CDR2 is FQNEAQ (reference sequence). The CDR3 covers 17 residues. CDR3 region: CASSLERLTGKTGELFF. The CDR3 region has the DNA TGTGCCAGCAGCTTAGAGCGTCTGACAGGGAAAACCGGGGAGCTGTTTTTT.

The rearrangement joins TRBV7-2 to TRBJ2-7; D possibly corresponds to TRBD2 (5 bases). CDR1 and CDR2 (germline): SGHTA, FQGNSA. The CDR3 has 12 amino acids. The ends were cut back, 2 bases at V and 6 bases at J, with 8 bases in the middle. The CDR3 reads CASSLNGIEQYF. The DNA of the CDR3 is TGTGCCAGCAGCTTAAACGGGATCGAGCAGTACTTC.

This chain joins TRBV5-1 and TRBJ2-7, with 9 bases fitting TRBD2. V lost 4 bases and J lost 7; bases outside the gene matches: 9. The CDR3 runs to 14 residues. Germline-derived CDR1 and CDR2 are SGHRS and YFSETQ. CDR3 region: CASSPGLAGREQYF. The CDR3 DNA reads TGCGCCAGCAGCCCTGGGCTAGCGGGACGTGAGCAGTACTTC.

The V gene is TRBV25-1, the J gene TRBJ2-1, with 9 bases identical to TRBD2. The CDR3 runs to 15 residues. J lost 9 bases, V lost 2 bases, and 8 bases had no gene match. Germline loops: CDR1 MGHDK, CDR2 SYGVNS. The chain's CDR3 is CASSEGAGGPREQFF. CDR3 in DNA: TGTGCCAGCAGTGAAGGGGCGGGAGGGCCTCGTGAGCAGTTCTTC.

The gene calls are TRBV10-1 and TRBJ2-7; D is undetermined. Germline V gives CDR1 WNHNN, CDR2 SYGVQD (reference sequence). Trimming pared 0 bases from V and 4 bases from J, leaving 7 bases between. The CDR3 contains 13 residues. Here the CDR3 DNA reads TGCGCCAGCAGTGAGTCAGGGCGATACGAGCAGTACTTC. This codes for CASSESGRYEQYF.

The V and J genes are TRBV24-1 and TRBJ2-3; unclear D gene. V lost 4 bases and J 5 bases, leaving 9 bases between the germline ends. The CDR3 runs to 13 residues. The germline gives CDR1 KGHDR, CDR2 SFDVKD. CDR3 sequence: CATSDPPGDTQYF. The CDR3 nucleotides are TGTGCCACCAGTGACCCCCCCGGAGATACGCAGTATTTT.

The gene calls are TRBV19 and TRBJ2-7; no reliable D call. Trimming took off 2 bases at V and 3 bases at J, with 11 bases between the two ends. The CDR3 loop spans 14 amino acids. CDR1 and CDR2 from the germline V gene are LNHDA and SQIVND (reference sequence). This CDR3 reads CASSIRASGYEQYF. The CDR3 nucleotides read TGTGCCAGTAGTATACGGGCTAGTGGCTACGAGCAGTACTTC.

This sequence joins TRBV18 and TRBJ2-1, with a weak D call TRBD2 (6 bases). Per the germline V gene, CDR1 is KGHSH and CDR2 is LQKENI. The V end was cut by 3 bases, the J end by 4 bases, with 13 bases between. This CDR3 has 15 residues. The CDR3 region is CASSPQAGLYNEQFF. The DNA of the CDR3 is TGTGCCAGCTCACCTCAAGCGGGCCTTTACAATGAGCAGTTCTTC. Using reference TRBV18 and TRBJ2-1 for the parts outside the CDR3, the full variable domain is NAGVMQNPRHLVRRRGQEARLRCSPMKGHSHVYWYRQLPEEGLKFMVYLQKENIIDESGMPKERFSAEFPKEGPSILRIQQVVRGDSAAYFCASSPQAGLYNEQFFGPGTRLTVL.

The rearrangement uses TRBV7-9 and TRBJ2-5; TRBD1 aligns across 12 bases. Unmatched junction bases numbered 4, after V lost 4 bases and J lost 1 base. Germline V gene data show CDR1 as SEHNR and CDR2 as FQNEAQ (reference sequence). This CDR3 is built from 16 residues. The CDR3: CASSSGTGGPQETQYF. DNA of the CDR3: TGTGCCAGCAGCTCCGGGACAGGGGGCCCCCAAGAGACCCAGTACTTC.

A remark on this clonotype: The conserved closing phenylalanine or tryptophan is absent in this CDR3, likely reflecting a read error. The genes are TRBV2 and TRBJ1-2; 7 positions agree with TRBD1. CDR1 SNHLY and CDR2 FYNNEI come from the germline V gene. The CDR3 is 15 amino acids. V trimming: 3 bases; J trimming: 3 bases; junction bases outside the gene matches: 7. For the CDR3, the DNA is TGTGCCAGCAGTGATTGGGTCAGGGGGGACTATGGCTACACCATC. This codes for CASSDWVRGDYGYTI.

As to this clonotype: One end of the junction is discordant with germline, which a read error may explain. The chain has TRBV7-2 and TRBJ1-5; D gene ambiguous. Germline V gene lookup returns CDR1 SGHTA and CDR2 FQGNSA. The CDR3 is 15 residues long. The CDR3 here is CASNLDSGSNQPQHF. CDR3 nucleotides: TGTGCCAGCAACTTAGACTCCGGGAGCAATCAGCCCCAGCATTTT.

This sequence joins TRBV5-5 and TRBJ2-3, with TRBD2 matching over 9 bases. With V trimmed by 0 bases and J by 1 base, 0 bases remained unmatched. Germline-derived CDR1 and CDR2 are SGHKS and YYEKEE (reference sequence). The CDR3 loop spans 15 amino acids. The CDR3 loop is CASSLGLAGTDTQYF. The CDR3 DNA is TGTGCCAGCAGCTTGGGACTAGCGGGCACAGATACGCAGTATTTT. The full variable domain, in which reference TRBV5-5 and TRBJ2-3 provide the parts outside the CDR3, is DAGVTQSPTHLIKTRGQQVTLRCSPISGHKSVSWYQQVLGQGPQFIFQYYEKEERGRGNFPDRFSARQFPNYSSELNVNALLLGDSALYLCASSLGLAGTDTQYFGPGTRLTVL.

The CDR3 sequence: CASSLDGQNSPLHF. Here the CDR3 DNA reads TGTGCCAGCAGCTTAGACGGCCAAAATTCACCCCTCCACTTT. The chain employs TRBV7-9 and TRBJ1-6; D is undetermined. The CDR3 sequence is 14 residues long. V was shortened by 1 base and J by 7 bases, with 8 bases between the two germline ends. CDR1 is SEHNR and CDR2 is FQNEAQ in the germline V gene (reference sequence).

The CDR3 is CASSFEGTGPYEQYF. CDR3 in DNA: TGCGCCAGCAGCTTCGAAGGAACAGGTCCATACGAGCAGTACTTC. The chain joins TRBV5-1 to TRBJ2-7, with D maybe TRBD1 (5 bases). V shed 2 bases and J shed 4 bases, with 16 bases lying between them. Germline CDR1 is SGHRS and CDR2 is YFSETQ. The CDR3 runs to 15 residues.

Of note for this clonotype: An end of the junction does not agree with germline; a read error may underlie this. The CDR3 spells CASSKGTGVETQYF. CDR3 DNA: TGCGCCAGCAGCAAAGGGACAGGGGTAGAGACCCAGTACTTC. This chain links TRBV5-5 with TRBJ2-5; 10 nucleotides align to TRBD1. The CDR3 consists of 14 residues. Looked up from germline, CDR1 is SGHKS and CDR2 is YYEKEE (reference sequence).